This record looks at one TCR beta chain sequence and its context. CDR1 is SNHLY and CDR2 is FYNNEI in the germline V gene. The CDR3 has 14 residues. The V end lost 1 base, the J end lost 1 base, and 7 bases lay between the germline ends. This sample stems from a study of blood T cells in healthy people across ages. A second PCR of roughly 6 to 12 cycles used a sample-barcoded 5' primer and a J-beta primer mix. TCRdb independently ran MiXCR on the 5' RACE reads; one entry per CDR3 protein. The repertoire holds roughly 570,000 distinct CDR3 sequences, with 27% as singletons. The chain is built from TRBV2 and TRBJ2-5; D is unresolved. The receptor comes from a woman aged 65 to 85 in good health. Sample: blood. The CDR3 coding sequence is TGTGCCAGCAGTGAAGATGAGGCCCAAGAGACCCAGTACTTC. It translates to CASSEDEAQETQYF.